The entry that follows covers one TCR beta chain sequence. Repertoires were generated with immunoSEQ multiplex PCR, while TCRdb's copy carries only in-frame clones and drops some. Counted here are around 37,000 clones, roughly 74% occurring once; the ten biggest clones make up approximately 10%. V lost 2 bases to trimming and J lost 3 bases, with 10 bases between them. The germline V gene encodes CDR1 KGHDR and CDR2 SFDVKD. The CDR3 is 14 residues long. The sample originates from a study of blood T cell repertoires in COVID-19. Study details: PBMCs, B-cell-depleted T cells, or T cells provided the cDNA or gDNA that made up the material.

The chain uses TRBV24-1 and TRBJ2-7; D perhaps matches TRBD1 (6 bases). This clonotype originated in a man between 70 and 80 years old with COVID-19, enrolled during active disease. Sequenced: peripheral blood. The CDR3 DNA sequence: TGTGCCACCAGTGATTCGGGACACTTCTACGAGCAGTACTTC. Translation gives CATSDSGHFYEQYF.